This T cell receptor beta chain was sequenced in a study of shared clonotypes between healthy human individuals. Findings and caveats of the study: Though the depth was large, rarefaction showed that sorted-subset sequencing was incomplete. Estimated richness was generally greater in naive than memory subsets.

Measured with immunoSEQ multiplex PCR; TCRdb has only the in-frame clones, and not every one. The table has just over 2,000,000 clones, approximately 94% seen once; the top ten hold 1% to 1.3%. The germline V and J ends were trimmed by 3 bases and 7 bases, with 9 bases remaining between them. The germline V gene encodes CDR1 LNHDA and CDR2 SQIVND (reference sequence). CDR3 length equals 12 residues. With regard to this clone: Its antigen is unidentified.

CD8 cells regarded as naive lacked CD45RO, were positively chosen for CCR7, and omitted terminally differentiated effector memory CD45RA+ cells. All donors were healthy HIV-negative adults lacking recent acute infections or vaccinations. The rearrangement uses TRBV19 and TRBJ1-1; no clear D. The origin of this receptor is a man aged 18 to 30 in good health. The sequenced sample consisted of naive CD8+ T cells sorted from blood. CDR3 in DNA: TGTGCCAGTAGTATCGACAACGTTGAAGCTTTCTTT. It codes for CASSIDNVEAFF. Together with reference TRBV19 and TRBJ1-1, the CDR3 gives the full variable domain: DGGITQSPKYLFRKEGQNVTLSCEQNLNHDAMYWYRQDPGQGLRLIYYSQIVNDFQKGDIAEGYSVSREKKESFPLTVTSAQKNPTAFYLCASSIDNVEAFFGQGTRLTVV.